This T cell receptor beta chain was retrieved from a study of regulatory T cells in long-lasting Graves disease. Study conclusions and caveats: Researchers examined only peripheral blood and not thyroid tissue. In persistent patients, shared public clonotypes (2,741) outnumbered those in new patients (roughly 1,000).

Sample time point: newly diagnosed GD, antithyroid drugs for less than 3 months. Researchers made the TCR library from RNA that was extracted from PBMCs. Germline V CDR1 and CDR2: SGDLS, YYNGEE. J gave up 7 bases and V 0 bases, and 16 bases lay outside the gene matches. There are 17 residues in the CDR3. As for this clonotype: Antigen: not known.

To make TCR beta libraries, researchers used iRepertoire HTBI primers and Arm-PCR of CDR3 regions. Via MiXCR, TCRdb re-called the multiplex PCR reads, giving one row per CDR3 protein. The sample carries about 440,000 distinct CDR3 sequences, 15% recorded once. This sample also appeared in a second study, on T cells in Graves' hyperthyroidism and ophthalmopathy. That source reports: The diagnostic basis comprised clinical symptoms, serum thyroxine and TRAb, thyroid ultrasound and orbital computed tomography.

The sequence derives from a woman aged 25 to 39 with Graves disease. Sequencing used peripheral blood mononuclear cells (PBMCs), obtained at new diagnosis, from a patient treated with antithyroid drugs. This chain uses TRBV9 with TRBJ2-7, with 7 bases lining up with TRBD2. The CDR3 bases are TGTGCCAGCAGCGTAGGAAGGGTGGAGACTAGCCATGATGAGCAGTACTTC. Translation gives CASSVGRVETSHDEQYF.